This TCR beta chain derives from a study of T cells after yellow fever vaccination. TCRdb re-called the 5' RACE reads with MiXCR, one entry per CDR3 protein. The sample records about 320,000 distinct CDR3 sequences, 12% being singletons. Germline V gives CDR1 KGHSH, CDR2 LQKENI. The CDR3 totals 15 residues. The V gene end was trimmed by 6 bases and the J gene end by 3 bases; junction bases not matched to a gene: 7. The source of this sequence is a man aged 18 to 35 who received the YFV17D yellow fever vaccine. The source material was CD4+ T cells sorted from PBMCs, sampled 15 days after the yellow fever booster vaccination. The J gene is TRBJ1-1, the V gene TRBV18; 10 bases match TRBD1. The DNA for the CDR3 is TGTGCCAGCTCCCCGACAGGGGGCGAAGACACTGAAGCTTTCTTT. This sequence encodes CASSPTGGEDTEAFF.